The present entry profiles one TCR beta chain with its context. The limits of the CDR3 on the DNA are not certain, so only TCRdb's listed CDR3 is given. The CDR3 totals 11 residues, both ends included. CDR1 and CDR2 from the germline V gene are MGHDK and SYGVNS. The data were obtained in a study of regulatory T cells in long-lasting Graves disease. Building of the TCR beta libraries involved iRepertoire HTBI primers and Arm-PCR of CDR3 regions. One entry per CDR3 protein results from TCRdb running MiXCR on the multiplex PCR reads. The sample contains approximately 400,000 distinct CDR3 sequences, 15% to 17% of which appear only once. Time point denoted: newly diagnosed GD, antithyroid drugs for less than 3 months. The TCR library used RNA extracted from PBMCs.

This material consisted of peripheral blood mononuclear cells (PBMCs), taken at new diagnosis, from a patient treated with antithyroid drugs. The sequence came from a female donor with Graves disease. V is TRBV25-1 and J is TRBJ2-7. The CDR3: CASSTSRQQYF.